Presented here are 28 T cell receptor beta chains from one specimen sequenced in a study of blood T cell repertoires in COVID-19. TCRdb keeps only in-frame clones here, not all; method: immunoSEQ multiplex PCR. Of about 140,000 clones in the sample, around 80% are singletons; the top ten hold roughly a tenth. Specimen: peripheral blood. The receptors were gathered from a man aged 55 to 70 with active or convalescent COVID-19.

V and J are TRBV29-1 and TRBJ1-3, with D possibly being TRBD1 (6 bases). V lost 4 bases and J lost 0, with 13 bases in between. Germline CDR1 reads SQVTM; CDR2 reads ANQGSEA. The CDR3 totals 15 residues. The DNA of the CDR3 is TGCAGCGTTGGGAACGGGGGGCTCTCTGGAAACACCATATATTTT. This codes for CSVGNGGLSGNTIYF.

The rearrangement uses TRBV7-2 and TRBJ1-3; no clear D. The CDR3 is made up of 15 amino acids. Per germline, CDR1 SGHTA and CDR2 FQGNSA. Trimming pared 5 bases from V and 0 bases from J, leaving 11 bases between. CDR3 sequence (DNA): TGTGCCAGCAGCATACCTTCCTACTCTGGAAACACCATATATTTT. As protein: CASSIPSYSGNTIYF.

The chain employs TRBV30 and TRBJ1-5, with 9 bases fitting TRBD1. Germline V gene sequence: CDR1 GTSNPN, CDR2 SVGIG (reference sequence). This CDR3 region has 15 residues. J lost 2 bases, V lost 2 bases, and 4 bases had no gene match. The CDR3, as DNA: TGTGCCTGGAGTCCCCGGACAGGGGGCAATCAGCCCCAGCATTTT. This gives the protein CAWSPRTGGNQPQHF.

The table lists this clone with a few counts. The chain has TRBV27 and TRBJ1-2, with a tentative D call TRBD1 (6 bases). This CDR3 has 14 residues. Per the germline V gene, CDR1 is MNHEY and CDR2 is SMNVEV (reference sequence). Trimming cost V 5 bases and J 8 bases, with 18 bases left between them. Written as DNA, the CDR3 is TGTGCCAGCAGTACTGGCAGGGGAGTCGGCGGCTACACCTTC. It translates to CASSTGRGVGGYTF.

CDR3 sequence (DNA): TGTGCCTGGAGCCTAACTTCGGGGGATACGCAGTATTTT. Its translation is CAWSLTSGDTQYF. The chain is built from TRBV30 and TRBJ2-3, with TRBD2 as a possible D gene (5 bases). The V gene's germline CDR1 is GTSNPN and CDR2 SVGIG (reference sequence). V lost 3 bases to trimming and J lost 6 bases, with 13 bases between them. The CDR3 extends over 13 amino acids.

This clone came up once. CDR3 amino acids: CASGLTLAKTYNEQFF. The CDR3 DNA is TGTGCTAGTGGTTTGACACTAGCGAAGACCTACAATGAGCAGTTCTTC. This sequence joins TRBV12-5 and TRBJ2-1, with 7 bases lining up with TRBD2. Trimming removed 2 bases from V and 2 bases from J; junction bases left unmatched: 6. Germline V gives CDR1 LGHNT, CDR2 FRNRAP. This CDR3 contains 16 residues.

This clone was recorded a few times. This sample includes further DNA sequences coding for the same CDR3. The chain joins TRBV27 to TRBJ2-2, with D tentatively TRBD2 (6 bases). V shed 5 bases and J shed 6 bases, with 10 bases lying between them. The CDR3 is 13 amino acids. The germline gives CDR1 MNHEY, CDR2 SMNVEV (reference sequence). The CDR3 protein is CASSPTSAGELFF. The CDR3 region has the DNA TGTGCCAGCAGTCCGACTAGTGCCGGGGAGCTGTTTTTT.

This sequence joins TRBV19 and TRBJ2-7; 8 nucleotides match TRBD2. V was pared by 3 bases and J by 4 bases, with 14 bases of the junction left unmatched. The CDR3 spans 17 residues. Germline V gives CDR1 LNHDA, CDR2 SQIVND (reference sequence). This CDR3 reads CASSMSASGSALYEQYV. The CDR3 DNA sequence: TGTGCCAGTAGTATGTCAGCGAGCGGGAGTGCCCTTTACGAGCAGTACGTC.

The rearrangement links TRBV6-6 to TRBJ1-2, with TRBD1 matching over 7 bases. The J segment lost 8 bases and the V segment lost 2 bases, leaving 8 bases of the junction unmatched. The CDR3 extends over 14 amino acids. The germline V gene has CDR1 MNHNY and CDR2 SVGAGI (reference sequence). For the CDR3, the DNA is TGTGCCAGCAGTTACGGCGGGACAGAAAAAGGCTACACCTTC. As protein: CASSYGGTEKGYTF.

The chain combines TRBV25-1 with TRBJ1-1; 9 positions match TRBD1. Germline values: CDR1 MGHDK, CDR2 SYGVNS. There are 18 residues in the CDR3. Trimming took 3 bases from V and 4 from J; bases not matched to a gene: 15. Written as DNA, the CDR3 is TGTGCCAGCAGTGATAAGGGACAGGGTATTTTGAGGAGCACTGAAGCTTTCTTT. It translates to CASSDKGQGILRSTEAFF.

Note on this clone: A single base separates this from a much larger clone, so it may be a read error. The chain links TRBV6-6 to TRBJ1-2, with D possibly TRBD1 on 5 matching bases. V shed 6 bases and J shed 2 bases, with 10 bases lying between them. Germline V gene data show CDR1 as MNHNY and CDR2 as SVGAGI (reference sequence). This CDR3 comprises 13 residues. The CDR3, as DNA: TGTGCCAGCAGGCAGACAGAAAACTATGGCTACACCTTC. Translated, it gives CASRQTENYGYTF.

This clone was observed once. CDR3 in DNA: TGCGCCAGCAGTCTATGGAACCGGGACAGGGAACGCAAAGAGCAGTACGTC. It translates to CASSLWNRDRERKEQYV. This chain joins TRBV10-2 and TRBJ2-7; 9 bases agree with TRBD1. This CDR3 has 17 amino acids. J was trimmed by 7 bases and V by 5 bases; bases with no gene match: 18. CDR1 and CDR2 from the germline V gene are WSHSY and SAAADI.

The chain carries TRBV19 and TRBJ1-3; TRBD1 matches 9 bases. CDR3 length: 15 residues. Germline lookup yields CDR1 LNHDA and CDR2 SQIVND (reference sequence). V lost 2 bases, J lost 6 bases, and 5 bases stayed unmatched. The CDR3 region has the DNA TGTGCCAGTAGTATACGGGACAGGGCCCTAAACACCATATATTTT. Translation: CASSIRDRALNTIYF.

This chain connects TRBV24-1 to TRBJ1-5; D ambiguous. V gave up 6 bases and J gave up 1 base, with 6 bases separating them. This CDR3 comprises 13 residues. Per the germline V gene, CDR1 is KGHDR and CDR2 is SFDVKD. The CDR3 DNA reads TGTGCCACCAGTTCAGCGAGCAATCAGCCCCAGCATTTT. Translating gives CATSSASNQPQHF.

The V call is TRBV7-8, the J call TRBJ1-5, with D unclear. The CDR3 sequence is 14 residues long. Trimming removed 2 bases at V and 4 bases at J, with 9 bases between. CDR1 is SGHVS and CDR2 is FQNEAQ in the germline V gene. The CDR3 here is CASSLNGRNQPQHF. CDR3 DNA: TGTGCCAGCAGCTTAAACGGGAGAAATCAGCCCCAGCATTTT.

V usage is TRBV7-9 and J usage is TRBJ2-3; the D gene is possibly TRBD1 (5 bases). The germline V and J ends were trimmed by 1 base and 4 bases, with 15 bases remaining between them. The CDR3 is made up of 16 amino acids. Per the germline V gene, CDR1 is SEHNR and CDR2 is FQNEAQ (reference sequence). The CDR3 DNA reads as TGTGCCAGCAGCTTAGATCCTGGGGCTCGGGCAGATACGCAGTATTTT. Translating gives CASSLDPGARADTQYF.

This clone was detected only once. The rearrangement links TRBV7-2 to TRBJ1-6; 8 bases map to TRBD1. The CDR3 runs 14 residues. Germline loops: CDR1 SGHTA, CDR2 FQGNSA. V lost 6 bases and J lost 7; bases outside the gene matches: 5. The CDR3 reads CASSYGTGNSPLHF. The CDR3 nucleotides read TGTGCCAGCAGTTATGGGACAGGAAATTCACCCCTCCACTTT.

J is TRBJ1-1 and V is TRBV7-2; 10 nucleotides agree with TRBD1. CDR1 is SGHTA, CDR2 FQGNSA, per germline. V lost 5 bases, J lost 4 bases, and 7 bases stayed unmatched. CDR3 size: 15 residues. The DNA of the CDR3 is TGTGCCAGCAGCCTCGACAGGGGGCGAACCACTGAAGCTTTCTTT. Residues: CASSLDRGRTTEAFF. Full variable domain (remainder filled in from reference TRBV7-2 and TRBJ1-1): GAGVSQSPSNKVTEKGKDVELRCDPISGHTALYWYRQSLGQGLEFLIYFQGNSAPDKSGLPSDRFSAERTGGSVSTLTIQRTQQEDSAVYLCASSLDRGRTTEAFFGQGTRLTVV.

V is TRBV5-1 and J is TRBJ1-4; D gene unclear. Germline values: CDR1 SGHRS, CDR2 YFSETQ. The CDR3 consists of 14 residues. Trimming took 2 bases from V and 3 from J, leaving 8 bases between them. DNA of the CDR3: TGCGCCAGCAGCTTAAACGGGGCTAATGAAAAACTGTTTTTT. As protein: CASSLNGANEKLFF. Based on the CDR3 plus reference TRBV5-1 and TRBJ1-4, the full variable domain is KAGVTQTPRYLIKTRGQQVTLSCSPISGHRSVSWYQQTPGQGLQFLFEYFSETQRNKGNFPGRFSGRQFSNSRSEMNVSTLELGDSALYLCASSLNGANEKLFFGSGTQLSVL.

The V call is TRBV5-1, the J call TRBJ2-1; D is unclear. The CDR3 is 17 residues long. Germline V CDR1 and CDR2: SGHRS, YFSETQ. Trimming took off 2 bases at V and 0 bases at J, with 15 bases between the two ends. The CDR3 is CASSLRASMGSYNEQFF. The CDR3 coding sequence is TGCGCCAGCAGCTTACGTGCTAGTATGGGCTCCTACAATGAGCAGTTCTTC. The full variable domain, rest sourced from reference TRBV5-1 and TRBJ2-1, is KAGVTQTPRYLIKTRGQQVTLSCSPISGHRSVSWYQQTPGQGLQFLFEYFSETQRNKGNFPGRFSGRQFSNSRSEMNVSTLELGDSALYLCASSLRASMGSYNEQFFGPGTRLTVL.

This clone was picked up a small number of times. The J gene is TRBJ1-2, the V gene TRBV4-1; no reliable D call. Trimming left V 0 bases short and J 4 bases short, with 15 bases between. CDR3 size: 16 residues. Per germline, CDR1 MGHRA and CDR2 YSYEKL. The CDR3 loop is CASSQDQADVGYGYTF. The CDR3, as DNA: TGCGCCAGCAGCCAAGATCAGGCAGACGTGGGCTATGGCTACACCTTC.

This clone was counted once. The chain recombines TRBV5-1 with TRBJ2-1; 13 positions match TRBD2. The ends lost 4 bases at V and 8 bases at J; junction bases unmatched: 12. Germline CDR1 reads SGHRS; CDR2 reads YFSETQ. This CDR3 has 17 amino acids. Here the CDR3 DNA reads TGCGCCAGCAGCCCAGGCTATGGACTAGCGGGGGAAGATGAGCAGTTCTTC. Translated, it gives CASSPGYGLAGEDEQFF.

The chain employs TRBV5-1 and TRBJ2-1, with TRBD2 matching 9 bases. Germline V CDR1 and CDR2: SGHRS, YFSETQ. With V trimmed by 4 bases and J by 0 bases, 5 bases remained unmatched. The CDR3 consists of 16 residues. The CDR3 region is CASSPPTSGSYNEQFF. The CDR3 nucleotides are TGCGCCAGCAGCCCACCGACTAGCGGCTCCTACAATGAGCAGTTCTTC.

The chain couples TRBV15 to TRBJ2-5; 9 nucleotides align to TRBD1. V was pared by 2 bases and J by 2 bases, with 3 bases of the junction left unmatched. The CDR3 has 15 amino acids. The germline gives CDR1 LNHNV, CDR2 YYDKDF (reference sequence). The CDR3 spells CATSRRDREQETQYF. CDR3 nucleotides: TGTGCCACCAGCAGACGGGACAGGGAGCAAGAGACCCAGTACTTC.

This sequence joins TRBV19 and TRBJ1-2; 7 nucleotides align to TRBD1. J gave up 3 bases and V 5 bases, and 6 bases lay outside the gene matches. Germline V gene sequence: CDR1 LNHDA, CDR2 SQIVND (reference sequence). CDR3 length equals 14 residues. CDR3 region: CASSGFGTDYGYTF. CDR3 DNA: TGTGCCAGTAGTGGCTTCGGGACAGACTATGGCTACACCTTC.

The chain uses TRBV9 and TRBJ2-3; tentative D call: TRBD2 (5 bases). Deletions cut 4 bases from V and 1 base from J, with 16 bases between. The CDR3 length is 16 residues. Germline V gives CDR1 SGDLS, CDR2 YYNGEE. Here the CDR3 DNA reads TGTGCCAGCAGCTCCCCGGAGGCGGAAGGCACAGATACGCAGTATTTT. Translating it yields CASSSPEAEGTDTQYF.

The chain combines TRBV30 with TRBJ2-3; 7 positions match TRBD2. Trimming removed 2 bases from V and 4 bases from J; junction bases left unmatched: 6. CDR3 length: 14 residues. Germline CDR1 GTSNPN, CDR2 SVGIG (reference sequence). The CDR3 nucleotides are TGTGCCTGGAGTTGGGGGGGAAGAGCAGATACGCAGTATTTT. Protein product: CAWSWGGRADTQYF. Full variable domain (rest looked up from reference TRBV30 and TRBJ2-3): SQTIHQWPATLVQPVGSPLSLECTVEGTSNPNLYWYRQAAGRGLQLLFYSVGIGQISSEVPQNLSASRPQDRQFILSSKKLLLSDSGFYLCAWSWGGRADTQYFGPGTRLTVL.

This chain joins TRBV11-3 and TRBJ1-1, with D perhaps TRBD1 (5 bases). Germline loops: CDR1 SGHNT, CDR2 YENEEA. The CDR3 sequence is 14 residues long. Trimming removed 2 bases at V and 1 base at J, with 8 bases between. The CDR3 reads CASSLYQGNTEAFF. The CDR3 nucleotides are TGTGCCAGCAGCTTATACCAGGGGAACACTGAAGCTTTCTTT.